This T cell receptor beta chain was documented in a study of cytomegalovirus exposure and HLA in healthy donors. Study-wide findings and caveats: Through in vitro validation, a few CMV-associated chains were shown to be specific for CMV antigens.

PCR amplification relied on 60 Vbeta primers (plus 13 Jbeta primers). Clones were sequenced by immunoSEQ multiplex PCR, and TCRdb holds only the in-frame ones, with some missing. The sample shows 20,000 to 25,000 clones, nearly 80% of them seen only once. Trimming removed 5 bases at V and 1 base at J, with 12 bases between. CDR1 is MNHEY and CDR2 is SVGAGI in the germline V gene. The CDR3 is 15 residues long. About this clone: Its antigen is currently unknown.

V gene TRBV6-5 combines with J gene TRBJ2-1; D is possibly TRBD2 (5 bases). This TCR was sampled from a male donor in good health and CMV-seronegative. Sequencing was performed on PBMCs. The CDR3 nucleotides are TGTGCCAGCAGTCCCAGACGGGATTCCTACAATGAGCAGTTCTTC. It translates to CASSPRRDSYNEQFF.